The present T cell receptor beta chain was sequenced within a study of blood T cell repertoires in COVID-19. Sequencing was performed with immunoSEQ multiplex PCR; in TCRdb, only in-frame clones are kept and a portion is missing. The table lists about 210,000 clones, around nine tenths of them singletons. Specimen: peripheral blood. This sequence was found in a woman aged 40 to 55 with acute or convalescent COVID-19.

The DNA for the CDR3 is TGTGCCAGCAGTATAGACAGGGGGAACACTGAAGCTTTCTTT. Protein: CASSIDRGNTEAFF. The genes are TRBV6-2 or TRBV6-3 and TRBJ1-1; 8 bases align to TRBD1. V was clipped by 5 bases and J by 1 base; unmatched bases: 3. From germline, CDR1 is MNHEY and CDR2 SVGEGT. This CDR3 spans 14 amino acids.